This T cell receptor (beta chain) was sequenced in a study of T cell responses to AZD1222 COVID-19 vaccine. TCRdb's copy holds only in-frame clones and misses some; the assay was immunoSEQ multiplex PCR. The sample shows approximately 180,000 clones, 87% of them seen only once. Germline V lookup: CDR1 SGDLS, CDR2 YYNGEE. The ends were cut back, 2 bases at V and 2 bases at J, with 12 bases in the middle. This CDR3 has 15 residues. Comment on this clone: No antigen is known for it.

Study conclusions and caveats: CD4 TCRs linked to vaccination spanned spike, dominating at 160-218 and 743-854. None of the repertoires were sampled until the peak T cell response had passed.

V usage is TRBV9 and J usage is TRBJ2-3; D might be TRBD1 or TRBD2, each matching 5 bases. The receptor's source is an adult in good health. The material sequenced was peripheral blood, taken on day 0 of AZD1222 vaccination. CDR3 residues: CASSVSSGHTDTQYF. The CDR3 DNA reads TGTGCCAGCAGCGTCTCTTCGGGGCACACAGATACGCAGTATTTT.